These 11 T cell receptor beta chains were all obtained from the same sample, sequenced in a study of molecular identifiers for immune sequencing clone quantification. TCRdb ran MiXCR on the PCR reads and lists one entry per CDR3 protein. The table has about 97,000 distinct CDR3 sequences, 35% seen once. The sample comprised naive CD8+ T cells from blood, with Jurkat cell RNA spiked in. Sample subset: FACS-sorted CD8+CD4-CCR7+CD45RA+ naive T cells. The receptors stem from a human donor in good health. Some libraries in this study had Jurkat cell RNA spiked in.

About this clonotype: The germline gene is not matched at one end of the junction; a read error may be the cause. The chain uses TRBV11-2 and TRBJ1-5, with a weak D call TRBD1 (5 bases). This CDR3 is 13 amino acids long. The germline V gene has CDR1 SGHAT and CDR2 FQNNGV. The CDR3 region is CACSVGGNQPQHF. CDR3 DNA sequence: TGTGCCTGCAGTGTGGGGGGAAATCAGCCCCAGCATTTT. The full variable domain, completed using reference TRBV11-2 and TRBJ1-5, is EAGVAQSPRYKIIEKRQSVAFWCNPISGHATLYWYQQILGQGPKLLIQFQNNGVVDDSQLPKDRFSAERLKGVDSTLKIQPAKLEDSAVYLCACSVGGNQPQHFGDGTRLSIL.

This rearrangement joins TRBV4-2 to TRBJ2-6; D is uncertain. CDR1 is LGHNA and CDR2 is YNFKEQ in the germline V gene. The CDR3 has 15 amino acids. V was clipped by 0 bases and J by 1 base, with 4 bases between them. The CDR3 loop is CASSQEQSGANVLTF. Here the CDR3 DNA reads TGTGCCAGCAGCCAAGAACAATCTGGGGCCAACGTCCTGACTTTC.

Only a few counts were recorded for this clonotype. The chain employs TRBV27 and TRBJ2-7; TRBD2 might be the D (5 bases). Between the trimmed V and J ends, which lost 3 bases and 6 bases, there was a span of 12 bases. CDR1 is MNHEY and CDR2 is SMNVEV in the germline V gene (reference sequence). The CDR3 totals 13 residues. The CDR3 loop is CASSLVGGSEQYF. The CDR3 region has the DNA TGTGCCAGCAGTTTGGTGGGCGGGTCCGAGCAGTACTTC.

This rearrangement joins TRBV29-1 to TRBJ1-5; D call uncertain. The V end lost 4 bases, the J end lost 7 bases, and 11 bases lay between the germline ends. CDR3 length equals 12 residues. In germline, CDR1 is SQVTM, CDR2 ANQGSEA. The CDR3 DNA follows: TGCAGCGTTGTAGGGAAGGACCAGCCCCAGCATTTT. Translated, it gives CSVVGKDQPQHF.

The genes are TRBV6-5 and TRBJ2-2; D remains unclear. V was clipped by 6 bases and J by 6 bases, with 5 bases between them. The V gene's germline CDR1 is MNHEY and CDR2 SVGAGI. The CDR3 has 11 amino acids. The DNA for the CDR3 is TGTGCCAGCAGAGGCCCCGGGGAGCTGTTTTTT. It is translated as CASRGPGELFF.

The sample holds many counts of this clonotype. The V and J genes are TRBV28 and TRBJ1-5; 9 bases align to TRBD1. Looked up from germline, CDR1 is MDHEN and CDR2 is SYDVKM. CDR3 length: 14 residues. V was clipped by 7 bases and J by 6 bases; unmatched bases: 7. For the CDR3, the DNA is TGTGCCAGCACCCCCGGGACAGGGTTTCAGCCCCAGCATTTT. Encoded protein: CASTPGTGFQPQHF.

This clonotype was seen many times. V and J are TRBV7-8 and TRBJ2-7, with a possible D match to TRBD1 (5 bases). Germline V lookup: CDR1 SGHVS, CDR2 FQNEAQ. V lost 5 bases to trimming and J lost 7 bases, with 15 bases between them. The CDR3 is made up of 13 amino acids. CDR3 region: CASSLSDSLEQYF. DNA for the CDR3: TGTGCCAGCAGCCTCTCTGACAGTTTGGAGCAGTACTTC.

A remark on this clonotype: This CDR3 is missing its conserved last phenylalanine or tryptophan, likely due to a read error. The chain couples TRBV6-5 to TRBJ2-1, with 10 bases that match TRBD1. The germline CDR1 and CDR2 sequences are MNHEY and SVGAGI. After removal of 0 bases from V and 2 bases from J, the junction contained 1 base not matched to a gene. This CDR3 comprises 16 residues. The CDR3: CASSYSTGGTYNEQFL. The CDR3 DNA reads as TGTGCCAGCAGTTACTCGACAGGGGGCACCTACAATGAGCAGTTCCTC.

Only a few counts were recorded for this clonotype. The CDR3 reads CSASGDSSPYSNQPQHF. The CDR3 DNA sequence: TGCAGTGCTAGTGGGGACAGCAGCCCTTATAGCAATCAGCCCCAGCATTTT. This chain links TRBV20-1 with TRBJ1-5, with 7 positions matching TRBD1. V trimming: 3 bases; J trimming: 0 bases; junction bases outside the gene matches: 11. The CDR3 consists of 17 residues. Germline values: CDR1 DFQATT, CDR2 SNEGSKA (reference sequence).

Worth noting for this clonotype: This likely comes from a read error, as the CDR3 has no conserved phenylalanine or tryptophan at its end. This chain joins TRBV19 and TRBJ1-5, with D possibly matching TRBD1 (5 bases). Per the germline V gene, CDR1 is LNHDA and CDR2 is SQIVND (reference sequence). The CDR3 sequence is 17 residues long. Trimming stripped 2 bases from V and 6 bases from J, with 20 bases between. The CDR3 DNA is TGTGCCAGTAGTATATCTAGGAGCGGGGCACTTCCTCAGCCCCAGCATCTT. Protein: CASSISRSGALPQPQHL.

This clonotype was observed many times. The chain carries TRBV25-1 and TRBJ2-5; 8 positions agree with TRBD2. The V and J ends lost 8 bases and 5 bases, in that order; junction bases with no gene match: 7. The CDR3 length is 13 residues. Germline CDR1 is MGHDK and CDR2 is SYGVNS. CDR3: CASLGLAEETQYF. Written as DNA, the CDR3 is TGTGCCAGCCTAGGACTAGCTGAGGAGACCCAGTACTTC.